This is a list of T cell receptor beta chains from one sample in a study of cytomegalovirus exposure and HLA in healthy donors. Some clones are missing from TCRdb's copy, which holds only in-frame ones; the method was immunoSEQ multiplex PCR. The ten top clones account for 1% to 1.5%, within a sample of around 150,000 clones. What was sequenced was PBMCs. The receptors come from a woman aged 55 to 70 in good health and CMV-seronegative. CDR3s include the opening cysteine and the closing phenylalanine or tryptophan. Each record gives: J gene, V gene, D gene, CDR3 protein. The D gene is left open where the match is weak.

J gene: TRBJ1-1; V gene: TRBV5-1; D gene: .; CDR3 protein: CASRSRGANTEAFF
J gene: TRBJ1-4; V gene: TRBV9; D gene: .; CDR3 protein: CASSPGGSANEKLFF
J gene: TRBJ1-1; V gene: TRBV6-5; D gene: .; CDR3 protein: CASSYSGGRADTEAFF
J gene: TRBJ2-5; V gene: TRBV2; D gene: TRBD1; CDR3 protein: CARTHRTGQETQYF
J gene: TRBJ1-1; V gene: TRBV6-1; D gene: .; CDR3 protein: CASSELIGRGGTEAFF
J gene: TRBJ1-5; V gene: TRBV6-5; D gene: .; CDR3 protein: CASSYMGPNQPQHF
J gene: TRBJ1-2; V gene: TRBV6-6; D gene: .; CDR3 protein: CASSYLNYGYTF
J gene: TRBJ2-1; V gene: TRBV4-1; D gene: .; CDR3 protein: CASSQDINSGSYNEQFF
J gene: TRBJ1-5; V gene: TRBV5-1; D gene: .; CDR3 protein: CASSLQSNSQPQHF
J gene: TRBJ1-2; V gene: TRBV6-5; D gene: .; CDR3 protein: CASSYSSRNYGYTF
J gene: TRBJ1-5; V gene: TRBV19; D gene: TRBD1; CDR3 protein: CASSINRGAQHF
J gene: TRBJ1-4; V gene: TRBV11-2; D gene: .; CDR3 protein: CASSFGGSNEKLFF
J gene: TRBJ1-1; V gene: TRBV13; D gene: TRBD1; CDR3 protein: CASSWDSLTEAFF
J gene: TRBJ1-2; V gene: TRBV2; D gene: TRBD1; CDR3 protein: CASRGTGERYGYTF
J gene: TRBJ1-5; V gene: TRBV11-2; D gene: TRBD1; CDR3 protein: CASRGQGKDQPQHF
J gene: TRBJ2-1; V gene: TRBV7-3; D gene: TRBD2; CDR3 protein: CASSLSGSYNEQFF
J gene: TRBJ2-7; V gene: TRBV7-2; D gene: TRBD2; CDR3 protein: CASSSQRGGSYEQYF
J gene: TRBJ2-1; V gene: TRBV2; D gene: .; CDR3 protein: CASSQRRQENNEQFF
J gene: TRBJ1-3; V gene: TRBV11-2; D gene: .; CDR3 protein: CASSAIAGRYSGNTIYF
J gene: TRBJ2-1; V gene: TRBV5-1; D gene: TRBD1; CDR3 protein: CASSLGQGIYNEQFF
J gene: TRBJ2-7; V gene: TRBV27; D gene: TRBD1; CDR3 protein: CARVSWGQGLNEQYF
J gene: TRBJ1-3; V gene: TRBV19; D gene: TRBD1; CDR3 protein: CASRDRSGNTIYF
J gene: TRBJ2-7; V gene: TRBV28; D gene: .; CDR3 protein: CASSLRGTSYEQYF
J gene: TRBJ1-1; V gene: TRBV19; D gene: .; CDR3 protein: CASTGHEAFF
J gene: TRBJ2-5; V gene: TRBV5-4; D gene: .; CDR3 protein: CASSLEGGGKTQYF
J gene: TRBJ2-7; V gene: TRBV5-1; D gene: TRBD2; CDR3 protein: CASSFGTAPGLAGGRYF
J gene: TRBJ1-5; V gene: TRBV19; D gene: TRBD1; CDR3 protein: CASSMRGQGGNQPQHF
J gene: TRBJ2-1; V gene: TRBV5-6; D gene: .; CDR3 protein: CASSLGIRDNEQFF
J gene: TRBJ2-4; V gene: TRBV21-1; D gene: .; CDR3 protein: CASTECIQYF
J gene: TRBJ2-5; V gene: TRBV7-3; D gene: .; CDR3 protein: CASSLNREGQETQYF
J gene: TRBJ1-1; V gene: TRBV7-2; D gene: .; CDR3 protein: CASSLGMGADAEAFF
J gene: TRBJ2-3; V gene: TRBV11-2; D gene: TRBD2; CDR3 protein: CASTERVGGLAGKDTQYF
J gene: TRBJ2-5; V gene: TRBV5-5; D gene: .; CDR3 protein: CASSLSDQETQYF
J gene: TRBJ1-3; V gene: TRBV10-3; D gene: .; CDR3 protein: CAISPTVVLSGNTIYF
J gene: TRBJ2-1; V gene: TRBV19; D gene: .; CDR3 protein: CASGQSSYNEQFF
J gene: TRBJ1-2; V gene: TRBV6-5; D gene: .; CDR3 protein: CASIGGNYGYTF
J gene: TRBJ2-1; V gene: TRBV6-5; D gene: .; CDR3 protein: CASSYSTYNEQFF
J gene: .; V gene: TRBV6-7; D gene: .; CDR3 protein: CASSLSGNEQYF
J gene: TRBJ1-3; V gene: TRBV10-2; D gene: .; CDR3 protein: CASSWTEASGNTIYF
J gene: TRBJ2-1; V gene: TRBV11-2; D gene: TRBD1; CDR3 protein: CASSLGDRGEQFF
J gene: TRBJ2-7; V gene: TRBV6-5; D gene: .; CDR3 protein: CASSRQGNEQYF
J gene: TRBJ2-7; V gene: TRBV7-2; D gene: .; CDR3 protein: CASSLDRTSLYEQYF
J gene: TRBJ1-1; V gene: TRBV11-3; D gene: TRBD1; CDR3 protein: CASSRSGQGSNTEAFF
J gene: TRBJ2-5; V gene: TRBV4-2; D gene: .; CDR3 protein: CASSVRTQETQYF
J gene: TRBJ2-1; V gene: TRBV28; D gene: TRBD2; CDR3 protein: CASLAGGPGNEQFF
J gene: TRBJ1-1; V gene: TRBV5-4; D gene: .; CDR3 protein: CASRKGENEAFF
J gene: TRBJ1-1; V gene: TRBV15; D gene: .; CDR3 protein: CATSPRGPMNTEAFF
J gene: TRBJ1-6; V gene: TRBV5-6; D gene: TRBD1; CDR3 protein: CASRSRGRGYSPLHF
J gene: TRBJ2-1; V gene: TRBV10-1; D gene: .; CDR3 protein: CASGDEDEQFF
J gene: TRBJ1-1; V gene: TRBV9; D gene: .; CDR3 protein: CASSVTPGRNTEAFF
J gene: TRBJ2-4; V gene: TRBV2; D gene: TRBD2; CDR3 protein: CASSDGPPARGDAKNIQYF
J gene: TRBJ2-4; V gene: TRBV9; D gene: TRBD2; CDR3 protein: CASSPSGGNIQYF
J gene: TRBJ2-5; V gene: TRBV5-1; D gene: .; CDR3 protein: CASSLFSGLGETQYF
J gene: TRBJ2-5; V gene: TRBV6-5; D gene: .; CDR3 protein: CASRSTGRETQYF